Here is one T cell receptor (beta chain) with its context. This receptor's antigen is unknown. No per-base quality is available; no much larger clone lies one base away. The library was prepared using the immunoSEQ multiplex PCR assay. For the multiplex PCR, a mixture combining 60 forward primers for TCR Vbeta segments and 13 reverse primers for TCR Jbeta segments was used. The CDR3 region of rearranged TCR beta genes was amplified from genomic DNA by a multiplex PCR assay. The amplified TCR beta libraries were sequenced on the Illumina HiSeq System as 87-base-pair reads. Per the original workflow: Across the 670 or so repertoires, a later analysis counted approximately 83 million unique TCR beta chains, approximately 12 million of which were shared by at least two donors. A nearest-neighbor algorithm error-corrected the raw reads and collapsed the reads into unique sequences, merging closely related sequences to remove PCR and sequencing errors. To assign V, D and J gene segments, CDR3 sequences were aligned to IMGT reference sequences. For a sequence to be retained, a match of at least six nucleotides was required to both a V gene segment and a J gene segment. A rearrangement counted as productive if the CDR3 had no stop codons and remained in frame with V and J, and every other rearrangement counted as non-productive. CDR3 was defined by IMGT convention, running from the second conserved V-encoded cysteine to the conserved J-encoded phenylalanine. The earlier analysis of approximately 500 of the donors excluded sequences that lacked an unambiguous match to a single V gene segment. In an earlier analysis of 450 to 750 of the donors, a V segment was called functional when productive rearrangements were above 56.7%, and segregating when the standard deviation between donors exceeded 5%. A statistical classification framework was built for diagnosing cytomegalovirus status from the catalog of TCR beta chain sequences. In a later analysis, TCR nucleotide sequences were compared against IMGT/GENE-DB human TR gene sequences so that V and J genes could be assigned. The TCRdist pipeline was used in a later analysis to assign CDR3 sequences and most-parsimonious VDJ recombination scenarios. In a later analysis, each TCR beta chain was defined by its CDR3 amino acid sequence together with its V-gene family, and reads lacking a unique V-gene family were excluded. A later analysis removed 450 to 600 highly shared, low-generation-probability nucleotide sequences to deal with suspected cross-contamination and a sequencing artifact. In a later analysis, a clonal expansion index was calculated for each public chain from normalized within-repertoire ranks of inferred template counts. A later analysis computed generation probabilities with a VDJ recombination model fitted to out-of-frame rearrangements, and checked the results against IGoR. A later analysis scored TCR-TCR, TCR-HLA and TCR-CMV co-occurrence with hypergeometric tests, applying a repertoire-size bias correction to TCR pairs. A later analysis estimated false discovery rates by permuting HLA or CMV assignments 20 times. In a later analysis, co-occurring TCRs were grouped with DBSCAN, and TCRdist sequence similarity was added when clustering was performed within HLA-allele-positive subsets. Co-occurrence clustering excluded repertoires with fewer than 30,000 or more than 120,000 public chains, plus five with anomalous nucleotide sharing. TCRdb provides this immuneACCESS table in a form limited to in-frame rearrangements. Some clones are lacking; in checked studies, under half of them reflect an unresolved V gene, and why the rest are absent is not known. Clone size and the V and J calls come from that table; the DNA yielded D and trimming. The sample table contains approximately 160,000 clones; only one count was recorded for 80% of them. The top ten hold around 4.1% of the sample.

The data were obtained in a study of cytomegalovirus exposure and HLA in healthy donors (dated by TCRdb to the late 2010s). A note on the overall study: In an earlier analysis of some 610 of the donors, around 300 Gb of sequence data and 117 million unique TCR beta sequences from about 190 million T cells were reported. Roughly 5 DR-DQ haplotypes were treated as single units for association and clustering because of strong linkage in the cohort. An early release that covered about 640 HLA-typed donors contained approximately 300 gigabases of sequencing data and 65 million to 100 million unique TCR sequences. Across under 500 genotyped donors of the cohort, an average of roughly 250,000 unique TCR beta nucleotide sequences per donor were sequenced, and 15% to 20% of those sequences were non-productive. Every repertoire in the discovery cohort had been generated on one and the same sequencing platform. To predict cytomegalovirus infection status, the study combined high-throughput TCR immunosequencing, statistical association of individual TCRs with disease status, and machine learning. The study aimed to test whether signatures of past pathogen exposure could be identified by cataloging public T cell receptors. To decide whether each TCR beta V gene segment behaved as functional or pseudogenic, an earlier analysis of some 600 of the donors relied on high-throughput TCR beta sequencing. The later analysis used no new phenotypic data to find candidate immune exposures, relying instead on TCR beta sequences and their occurrence across donors. In a later genetic analysis, genome-wide SNP genotypes for about 55% of the 666 donors were used, and that subset was treated as a discovery cohort. In addition to the first cohort of approximately 670 subjects, a separate validation cohort of 120 different subjects was used. Donor age, sex, ethnicity and CMV serostatus were collected together with the repertoire data. Both class I and class II loci were covered by HLA typing, at four-digit resolution. In a later analysis, previously published TCR beta repertoires from 670 or so donors were re-analyzed and high-resolution HLA genotyping was added so that TCR occurrence patterns could be studied. Among the roughly 400 genotyped donors, around 81% belonged to the genetic ancestry cluster associated with self-reported Caucasian donors. Using immunosequencing, the study profiled T cell repertoires from 500 to 800 subjects and related those repertoires to cytomegalovirus serostatus. Typing coverage varied by locus: about 629-630 donors for A, B, C, DRB1 and DQB1; approximately 500 for DQA1; 606 for DPA1; under 490 for DPB1. The investigation overall reported the following: Because counts were too low, around 18 rarely observed V segments, including chromosome 9 orphons, were left out of the earlier analysis of 500 to 750 of the donors. Cytomegalovirus status was reported to be diagnosed by the classifier with high specificity and sensitivity in both the original and validation cohorts. A later analysis associated roughly 17,000 TCR beta sequences with specific HLA alleles at a false discovery rate of 0.05. Roughly uniform sequencing depth across donors was assumed in presence/absence analyses, although this assumption may not hold. Correlated functional status among segregating V segments might reflect linkage disequilibrium, but an unknown experimental factor could not be ruled out. An association between a missense DCLRE1C variant and V-gene and J-gene trimming of TCR beta chains was found in a later genetic analysis and replicated in an independent cohort. A cluster of highly shared sequence variants was judged likely to represent a technical artifact of the sequencing pipeline. The study listed 150 to 200 TCR beta chains as associated with cytomegalovirus. The authors suggested that the approach could potentially be generalized to other disease states and immunological phenotypes. CMV serostatus was the only immune exposure information available for the cohort. Because the 87-base-pair reads could not distinguish some IMGT-functional V segments, including TRBV6-2 and TRBV6-3, those segments were excluded. When HLA alleles, especially DR and DQ, strongly co-occurred, attributing TCR associations to individual alleles was difficult. In this cohort, only TCR beta chains were sequenced, and detectable features were limited by the absence of alpha or paired-chain data. In a later genetic analysis, fewer N-insertions in productive TCRs were reported among donors in an Asian-associated ancestry cluster than the approximately 670-donor mean. In a later analysis, TCR association rates were found to vary across HLA loci, with the most associated TCRs seen for DRB1 alleles and the fewest for HLA-C alleles. According to a later analysis, parvovirus B19, influenza, CMV and Epstein-Barr virus appeared linked to several top co-occurrence clusters. Most TCR sequences were observed very rarely across donors, whereas some public TCRs were present in many individuals. In a later analysis, most CMV-associated TCR beta chains were found to appear HLA-restricted, with HLA associations seemingly driven largely by CMV exposure. In an earlier analysis of approximately 590 of the donors, most TCR beta V segments were observed in productive rearrangements about 90% or about 30% of the time, broadly matching IMGT annotations. In vitro tests confirmed that a few of the cytomegalovirus-associated TCR beta chains recognize cytomegalovirus antigens. Because HLA typing was missing for some donors at each locus, association tests included only the typed subset. A further reported finding was that TCR beta sequences accurately predicted the HLA-A and HLA-B alleles for most subjects in the first cohort. A later analysis found that HLA-associated TCR beta chains were more clonally expanded and had lower generation probabilities than equally common non-associated chains.

The cohort comprised around 700 healthy bone marrow donors. At the time of sampling, all cohort members were nominally healthy, though unrecorded immune exposures were likely present. The donor was CMV seropositive and was included in the group of some 290 seropositive cohort members. Every donor gave a peripheral blood sample, and the peripheral blood mononuclear cells from that sample were used for TCR beta sequencing. The Qiagen DNeasy Blood Extraction Kit was used to extract genomic DNA from the blood cell samples. V ends up 5 bases short and J 5 bases short, with an unmatched junction base count of 11. The CDR3 has 15 amino acids, counting the end cysteine and phenylalanine. The sequence is cut down to CDR3 DNA, 45 bases in frame from base 1. CDR1 MRHNA and CDR2 SNTAGT are derived from the germline V gene.

Material: PBMCs. This TCR derives from a woman between 50 and 59 years old in good health and CMV-seropositive. The sequence joins TRBV6-4 to TRBJ1-1; the junction holds 7 bases that match TRBD1. The CDR3 is CASSTMTGSGTEAFF. DNA sequence: TGTGCCAGCAGTACCATGACAGGGTCTGGGACTGAAGCTTTCTTT.